A single sample gave rise to the 19 T cell receptor beta chains below, sequenced in a study of blood T cell repertoires in COVID-19. The repertoire was sequenced with immunoSEQ multiplex PCR; TCRdb's copy has only in-frame clones and lacks some. The sample lists roughly 120,000 clones; 87% were seen once. The material sequenced was peripheral blood. The receptor set was obtained from a human donor in a cohort sampled during active COVID-19.

The V and J genes are TRBV6-6 and TRBJ2-3; TRBD1 matches 7 bases. This CDR3 region has 13 residues. Germline loops: CDR1 MNHNY, CDR2 SVGAGI (reference sequence). With 4 bases clipped from V and 3 bases from J, the junction kept 1 base outside the gene matches. CDR3 loop: CASSLQGTDTQYF. DNA for the CDR3: TGTGCCAGCAGTTTACAGGGGACAGATACGCAGTATTTT.

The rearrangement uses TRBV5-6 and TRBJ1-2; no clear D. Germline V CDR1 and CDR2: SGHDT, YYEEEE. Trimming left V 0 bases short and J 7 bases short, with 10 bases between. The CDR3 loop spans 13 amino acids. In DNA form, the CDR3 reads TGTGCCAGCAGCTTGGCCGGGATTATTGGCTACACCTTC. It yields the protein CASSLAGIIGYTF.

The J gene is TRBJ2-1, the V gene TRBV7-9; 11 bases line up with TRBD2. This CDR3 has 14 residues. V trimming: 8 bases; J trimming: 9 bases; junction bases outside the gene matches: 9. The germline CDR1 and CDR2 sequences are SEHNR and FQNEAQ (reference sequence). The CDR3 here is CASGLAGGEREQFF. CDR3 DNA: TGTGCCAGCGGATTAGCGGGGGGGGAGCGTGAGCAGTTCTTC. The complete variable domain, with remaining parts taken from reference TRBV7-9 and TRBJ2-1, reads DTGVSQNPRHKITKRGQNVTFRCDPISEHNRLYWYRQTLGQGPEFLTYFQNEAQLEKSRLLSDRFSAERPKGSFSTLEIQRTEQGDSAMYLCASGLAGGEREQFFGPGTRLTVL.

The rearrangement joins TRBV5-8 to TRBJ1-2; the D is unclear. V lost 0 bases to trimming and J lost 5 bases, with 2 bases between them. CDR1 is SGHTS, CDR2 YDEGEE, per germline. The CDR3 is 11 residues long. The CDR3 spells CASSLVYGYTF. CDR3 coding DNA: TGTGCCAGCAGCTTGGTATATGGCTACACCTTC.

This clone has more than one count but fewer than ten. Here the CDR3 reads CASSLFTGEKLFF. The DNA of the CDR3 is TGTGCCAGCAGCTTGTTCACAGGGGAAAAACTGTTTTTT. This sequence joins TRBV5-4 and TRBJ1-4; possible D gene TRBD1, 6 bases. The germline V gene encodes CDR1 SGHNT and CDR2 YYREEE (reference sequence). The V end lost 1 base, the J end lost 8 bases, and 9 bases lay between the germline ends. The CDR3 totals 13 residues.

The V gene is TRBV7-3, the J gene TRBJ2-1; 7 nucleotides align to TRBD2. Trimming cost V 5 bases and J 5 bases; bases outside gene matches: 9. Germline-derived CDR1 and CDR2 are SGHTA and FQGTGA. The CDR3 sequence is 15 residues long. The CDR3 DNA reads as TGTGCCAGCAGCCGGGGAGGGGTTACTCACAATGAGCAGTTCTTC. It yields the protein CASSRGGVTHNEQFF.

The gene calls are TRBV6-4 and TRBJ2-1, with 9 nucleotides matching TRBD2. The CDR3 spans 17 residues. Germline loops: CDR1 MRHNA, CDR2 SNTAGT. Trimming removed 0 bases from V and 2 bases from J; junction bases left unmatched: 5. As DNA, the CDR3 is TGTGCCAGCAGTGACTCTGGCGGGGGGGCTCCCTACAATGAGCAGTTCTTC. Amino acid sequence: CASSDSGGGAPYNEQFF.

The V call is TRBV2, the J call TRBJ1-1; D unclear. The germline V and J ends were trimmed by 6 bases and 3 bases, with 14 bases remaining between them. In germline, CDR1 is SNHLY, CDR2 FYNNEI. CDR3 length: 14 residues. CDR3 sequence (DNA): TGTGCCAGCAGCCCTACCCCGGTTTACACTGAAGCTTTCTTT. This codes for CASSPTPVYTEAFF.

The gene calls are TRBV5-1 and TRBJ1-5; 8 bases match TRBD1. The CDR3 covers 14 residues. Germline assignment: CDR1 SGHRS and CDR2 YFSETQ. V was clipped by 4 bases and J by 7 bases; unmatched bases: 7. CDR3 region: CASSTTGGRQPQHF. The CDR3 coding sequence is TGCGCCAGCAGCACCACAGGGGGACGACAGCCCCAGCATTTT.

This chain connects TRBV11-2 to TRBJ1-2, with TRBD1 identical over 8 bases. The length of the CDR3 is 15 residues. The germline CDR1 and CDR2 sequences are SGHAT and FQNNGV. V lost 0 bases and J lost 5; bases outside the gene matches: 5. CDR3 nucleotide sequence: TGTGCCAGCAGCTTAGATCTGGGGACAGGATATGGCTACACCTTC. Protein sequence: CASSLDLGTGYGYTF.

The table lists this clone with a count of one. This sequence joins TRBV7-8 and TRBJ2-2, with TRBD2 identical over 7 bases. Germline V gene data show CDR1 as SGHVS and CDR2 as FQNEAQ. V was clipped by 2 bases and J by 3 bases; unmatched bases: 6. The CDR3 runs to 16 residues. CDR3 loop: CASSLMAGADTGELFF. The CDR3 DNA is TGTGCCAGCAGCTTAATGGCGGGAGCGGACACCGGGGAGCTGTTTTTT.

The CDR3 sequence is CASSSSQPQHF. CDR3 nucleotides: TGTGCCAGCAGTTCCAGTCAGCCCCAGCATTTT. The gene calls are TRBV28 and TRBJ1-5; D unresolved. V lost 4 bases and J 6 bases, leaving 4 bases between the germline ends. Germline CDR1 is MDHEN and CDR2 is SYDVKM. This CDR3 contains 11 residues.

In its sample, this clone was seen once. The DNA of the CDR3 is TGTGCCAGCAGTGGTCAGGACAGTAACTATGGCTACACCTTC. Translated, it gives CASSGQDSNYGYTF. The chain carries TRBV27 and TRBJ1-2, with D possibly matching TRBD1 (6 bases). Trimming stripped 5 bases from V and 1 base from J, with 11 bases between. Per the germline V gene, CDR1 is MNHEY and CDR2 is SMNVEV (reference sequence). The CDR3 spans 14 residues.

CDR3 region: CASSYLTGYEQYF. CDR3 nucleotide sequence: TGTGCCAGCAGCTACTTAACAGGGTACGAGCAGTACTTC. The chain is built from TRBV11-1 and TRBJ2-7; D may be TRBD1 (6 bases). The CDR3 totals 13 residues. The germline V gene has CDR1 SGHAT and CDR2 FQDESV (reference sequence). With 4 bases removed from V and 4 bases from J, the gap between germline ends came to 11 bases.

V is TRBV4-1 and J is TRBJ1-5; TRBD1 agrees at 7 bases. This CDR3 is 17 amino acids long. V shed 1 base, J shed 0 bases, and the junction held 6 bases outside the gene matches. Germline CDR1 reads MGHRA; CDR2 reads YSYEKL. CDR3 sequence reads: CASSQGHRGGSNQPQHF. The CDR3 DNA reads as TGCGCCAGCAGCCAAGGTCACAGGGGAGGTAGCAATCAGCCCCAGCATTTT.

The rearrangement joins TRBV5-5 to TRBJ2-5; 11 nucleotides line up with TRBD2. Germline V gene data show CDR1 as SGHKS and CDR2 as YYEKEE (reference sequence). The V segment lost 5 bases and the J segment 5 bases; nucleotides outside the gene matches: 8. CDR3 length: 15 residues. The CDR3: CASSFSGRAFETQYF. CDR3 nucleotides: TGTGCCAGCAGTTTTAGCGGGAGGGCCTTTGAGACCCAGTACTTC.

The chain links TRBV7-8 to TRBJ2-7; D unresolved. Germline assignment: CDR1 SGHVS and CDR2 FQNEAQ. Trimming removed 5 bases from V and 4 bases from J, with 6 bases in between. This CDR3 region has 11 residues. CDR3 sequence reads: CASSPRYEQYF. In nucleotides, the CDR3 is TGTGCCAGCAGCCCGCGTTACGAGCAGTACTTC.

This sequence joins TRBV30 and TRBJ2-2; 14 bases map to TRBD2. Germline V CDR1 and CDR2: GTSNPN, SVGIG (reference sequence). The CDR3 length is 17 residues. The junction had 8 bases not matched to a gene; V was cut back by 3 bases and J by 5 bases. The CDR3 nucleotides read TGTGCCTGGAGCTCCGGACTAGCGGGGGGAGGTACCGGGGAGCTGTTTTTT. This sequence encodes CAWSSGLAGGGTGELFF. The whole variable domain, filled in from reference TRBV30 and TRBJ2-2, reads SQTIHQWPATLVQPVGSPLSLECTVEGTSNPNLYWYRQAAGRGLQLLFYSVGIGQISSEVPQNLSASRPQDRQFILSSKKLLLSDSGFYLCAWSSGLAGGGTGELFFGEGSRLTVL.

This clone was observed a single time. The CDR3 region has the DNA TGCAGCGTTGAGAAGGGGACAGGGGTTGGCTACACCTTC. Its translation is CSVEKGTGVGYTF. This chain joins TRBV29-1 and TRBJ1-2; 10 bases are a match to TRBD1. Germline assignment: CDR1 SQVTM and CDR2 ANQGSEA. The CDR3 loop spans 13 amino acids. The V and J ends lost 3 bases and 7 bases, in that order; junction bases with no gene match: 5.